A single sample is the source of the 29 T cell receptor beta chains below, sequenced in a study of T cells expressing NK-cell markers. TCRdb reanalyzed the 5' RACE reads, giving one entry per CDR3 protein sequence and no DNA. The table for this sample gives 550,000 to 600,000 distinct CDR3 sequences. The sample taken for sequencing was blood T cells: a sorted CD56 or NKG2C T cell subset, CD4+ or CD8+ T cells, or bulk PBMC T cells (not recorded which). All receptors derive from a man between 18 and 29 years old in good health.

The J gene is TRBJ2-1, the V gene TRBV20-1; lacking DNA, the TRBD2 call made by TCRdb goes unchecked. Germline-derived CDR1 and CDR2 are DFQATT and SNEGSKA (reference sequence). The CDR3 extends over 14 amino acids. The CDR3 reads CSATTSVRSNEQFF.

The V call is TRBV4-2, the J call TRBJ2-2; TCRdb lists TRBD2, though no DNA is available to test this call. The germline CDR1 and CDR2 sequences are LGHNA and YNFKEQ. The CDR3 has 16 amino acids. CDR3 in amino acids: CASSPTGLANTGELFF.

The chain links TRBV4-3 to TRBJ1-3. This CDR3 has 13 amino acids. Germline lookup yields CDR1 LGHNA and CDR2 YSLEER. CDR3: CASSQEGGNTIYF.

V is TRBV2 and J is TRBJ2-1; TCRdb reports TRBD1, a call that lacks DNA to check it against. This CDR3 comprises 14 residues. CDR1 and CDR2 from the germline V gene are SNHLY and FYNNEI. This chain's CDR3 is CASSDPTGLNEQFF.

The chain joins TRBV20-1 to TRBJ2-1; no DNA is available, so the TRBD2 call from TCRdb remains unchecked. The CDR3 is made up of 16 amino acids. CDR1 and CDR2 (germline): DFQATT, SNEGSKA (reference sequence). The CDR3 loop reads CSARDSGLAVSNEQFF.

V is TRBV24-1 and J is TRBJ2-1; with no DNA, the TCRdb D assignment of TRBD2 cannot be verified. Germline V gene lookup returns CDR1 KGHDR and CDR2 SFDVKD. CDR3 length: 14 amino acids. The CDR3 sequence: CATSPTGLSGEQFF.

The rearrangement uses TRBV21-1 and TRBJ2-5; TCRdb's D call, TRBD1, is unchecked because there is no DNA. TRBV21-1 is assigned pseudogene status. The CDR3 has 15 residues. Here the CDR3 reads CANLTKGDPQETQYF.

The chain uses TRBV6-5 and TRBJ1-2. The CDR3 loop spans 16 amino acids. Germline CDR1 reads MNHEY; CDR2 reads SVGAGI. This CDR3 is CASSYSVQGPNYGYTF.

The V gene is TRBV7-2, the J gene TRBJ2-2; TCRdb lists TRBD2, though no DNA is available to test this call. There are 18 residues in the CDR3. The germline gives CDR1 SGHTA, CDR2 FQGNSA. The chain's CDR3 is CASSLAAGIGRGTGELFF.

This chain connects TRBV5-1 to TRBJ2-7; no DNA is available, so the TRBD2 call from TCRdb remains unchecked. Germline V CDR1 and CDR2: SGHRS, YFSETQ. The CDR3 length is 15 residues. This CDR3 is CASSLQLAGAIEQYF.

This rearrangement joins TRBV5-6 to TRBJ1-5; TCRdb returns TRBD1, unconfirmable since there is no DNA. The CDR3 contains 16 residues. CDR1 SGHDT and CDR2 YYEEEE come from the germline V gene. CDR3 amino acids: CASSAIRDNGNQPQHF.

The V call is TRBV12-3 or TRBV12-4, the J call TRBJ1-2; TCRdb's D call of TRBD1 is untestable without DNA. The CDR3 contains 15 residues. Here the CDR3 reads CASSPGGNRNYGYTF.

The chain recombines TRBV7-9 with TRBJ2-7; there is no DNA to check the TCRdb D call of TRBD1. This CDR3 comprises 16 residues. Germline V lookup: CDR1 SEHNR, CDR2 FQNEAQ (reference sequence). CDR3 loop: CASSLAAPRGLDEQYF.

The chain uses TRBV20-1 and TRBJ2-3; TCRdb's assignment of TRBD2 cannot be checked, as there is no DNA. Germline CDR1 is DFQATT and CDR2 is SNEGSKA (reference sequence). The CDR3 has 15 amino acids. The CDR3 sequence: CSLLGGAVESDTQYF.

V and J are TRBV5-1 and TRBJ2-1; there is no DNA to check the TCRdb D call of TRBD1. This CDR3 has 16 residues. Germline lookup yields CDR1 SGHRS and CDR2 YFSETQ. The CDR3 is CASSLAKRQGGNEQFF.

The J gene is TRBJ2-1, the V gene TRBV24-1; TCRdb's D gene call, TRBD1, goes unchecked for lack of DNA. The CDR3 totals 14 residues. Germline loops: CDR1 KGHDR, CDR2 SFDVKD. The CDR3 sequence: CATSGQGNYNEQFF.

The V gene is TRBV6-5, the J gene TRBJ1-2. CDR1 and CDR2 from the germline V gene are MNHEY and SVGAGI. This CDR3 comprises 14 residues. The CDR3 is CASSYSGAAVGYTF.

The rearrangement uses TRBV11-2 and TRBJ2-1; the D call of TRBD2 rests on TCRdb alone, since no DNA is present to check it. The germline CDR1 and CDR2 sequences are SGHAT and FQNNGV. This CDR3 spans 13 amino acids. CDR3 amino acids: CASRLAGDIGQFF.

The chain has TRBV28 and TRBJ2-3; the D gene TCRdb calls, TRBD1, cannot be checked with no DNA. The CDR3 has 15 residues. CDR1 is MDHEN and CDR2 is SYDVKM in the germline V gene. CDR3 protein: CASSSRPRGSDTQYF.

The CDR3 region is CASSWSGLQNIQYF. The J gene is TRBJ2-4, the V gene TRBV27. Germline CDR1 and CDR2: MNHEY and SMNVEV (reference sequence). This CDR3 contains 14 residues.

V is TRBV5-1 and J is TRBJ2-3; absent DNA, TCRdb's TRBD1 call cannot be checked. Germline CDR1 is SGHRS and CDR2 is YFSETQ. The CDR3 is 15 amino acids. The CDR3 protein is CASSLNTGATDTQYF.

This chain uses TRBV4-3 with TRBJ2-7; the D call of TRBD1 rests on TCRdb alone, since no DNA is present to check it. The CDR3 length is 16 residues. CDR1 is LGHNA, CDR2 YSLEER, per germline. The CDR3 protein is CASSQLVGGQGYEQYF.

V usage is TRBV6-1 and J usage is TRBJ1-6; TCRdb selects TRBD1, and the lack of DNA leaves this call unchecked. CDR1 and CDR2 (germline): MNHNS, SASEGT. CDR3 size: 17 residues. This CDR3 reads CASSDRPGQGIYSPLHF.

The chain carries TRBV5-6 and TRBJ1-2. This CDR3 region has 15 residues. Germline-derived CDR1 and CDR2 are SGHDT and YYEEEE. The CDR3 region is CASSLVASPVYGYTF. Full variable domain (remainder filled in from reference TRBV5-6 and TRBJ1-2): DAGVTQSPTHLIKTRGQQVTLRCSPKSGHDTVSWYQQALGQGPQFIFQYYEEEERQRGNFPDRFSGHQFPNYSSELNVNALLLGDSALYLCASSLVASPVYGYTFGSGTRLTVV.

This chain connects TRBV9 to TRBJ2-7; TCRdb's D gene call, TRBD1, goes unchecked for lack of DNA. Per the germline V gene, CDR1 is SGDLS and CDR2 is YYNGEE. CDR3 length equals 15 residues. The CDR3 reads CASSVVGGQGNEQYF.

V usage is TRBV7-2 and J usage is TRBJ1-2. The CDR3 has 15 amino acids. Germline lookup yields CDR1 SGHTA and CDR2 FQGNSA. The CDR3 spells CASSLAGISDYGYTF. The variable domain in full, completed from reference TRBV7-2 and TRBJ1-2, reads GAGVSQSPSNKVTEKGKDVELRCDPISGHTALYWYRQSLGQGLEFLIYFQGNSAPDKSGLPSDRFSAERTGGSVSTLTIQRTQQEDSAVYLCASSLAGISDYGYTFGSGTRLTVV.

The gene calls are TRBV4-3 and TRBJ2-2; TCRdb designates TRBD1, a call that cannot be tested without DNA. The length of the CDR3 is 15 residues. Germline V CDR1 and CDR2: LGHNA, YSLEER. CDR3 protein: CASSQSGGRTGELFF.

The chain uses TRBV12-3 or TRBV12-4 and TRBJ2-7; TCRdb designates TRBD1, a call that cannot be tested without DNA. This CDR3 is 14 amino acids long. CDR3 amino acids: CASKRGQGTYEQYF.

This sequence joins TRBV6-2 or TRBV6-3 and TRBJ2-3; TCRdb names TRBD2, which stays unverified in the absence of DNA. CDR1 is MNHEY, CDR2 SVGEGT, per germline. The CDR3 contains 18 residues. CDR3 region: CASSQSILAGGHTDTQYF.